A selection of T cell receptor beta chains follows, all from one sample in a study of blood T cell repertoires in COVID-19. Clones were sequenced by immunoSEQ multiplex PCR, and TCRdb holds only the in-frame ones, with some missing. The sample holds about 220,000 clones, more than 80% seen once. The sample consisted of PBMCs or T cells enriched from blood (not recorded which). The receptors derive from a woman between 40 and 50 years old with acute COVID-19. CDR3s include the opening cysteine and the closing phenylalanine or tryptophan. D genes are given only for firm matches. Where a row states a size, it is once, few, many or the class of an expanded clone; other rows omit it.

j_gene	abundance	d_gene	v_gene	CDR3aa	CDR3nt
TRBJ1-3	once	NA	TRBV12-3/TRBV12-4	CASSLLYGNTIYF	TGTGCCAGCAGTTTACTCTATGGAAACACCATATATTTT
TRBJ1-1	NA	NA	TRBV6-5	CASSMRPVNTEAFF	TGTGCCAGCAGTATGCGGCCCGTGAACACTGAAGCTTTCTTT
TRBJ2-6	NA	NA	TRBV27	CASSDASGISGANVLTF	TGTGCCAGCAGCGACGCGTCAGGGATCTCTGGGGCCAACGTCCTGACTTTC
TRBJ2-7	NA	NA	TRBV27	CASSLSSGNQVYEQYF	TGTGCCAGCAGTTTATCGAGCGGCAACCAAGTCTACGAGCAGTACTTC
TRBJ2-2	once	NA	TRBV9	CASSRRYQGGSTGELFF	TGTGCCAGCAGCCGTAGGTATCAGGGTGGTAGCACCGGGGAGCTGTTTTTT
TRBJ1-2	once	NA	TRBV25-1	CASSSPGNGYTF	TGTGCCAGCAGTTCACCAGGGAATGGCTACACCTTC
TRBJ1-1	NA	NA	TRBV11-1	CASSLAQGSMNTEAFF	TGTGCCAGCAGCTTAGCGCAGGGAAGCATGAACACTGAAGCTTTCTTT
TRBJ2-1	NA	TRBD1	TRBV11-1	CASSPTDRAKNNEQFF	TGTGCCAGCAGCCCGACTGACAGGGCGAAAAACAATGAGCAGTTCTTC
TRBJ1-3	NA	NA	TRBV11-2	CASSLRGAEGNTIYF	TGTGCCAGCAGCTTGCGGGGGGCAGAAGGAAACACCATATATTTT
TRBJ2-5	NA	TRBD2	TRBV11-2	CASSLGGTSGRETQYF	TGTGCCAGCAGCTTGGGTGGGACTAGCGGCCGAGAGACCCAGTACTTC
TRBJ2-6	few	NA	TRBV18	CASSPRQGPRSGANVLTF	TGTGCCAGCTCACCCCGTCAGGGTCCAAGGTCTGGGGCCAACGTCCTGACTTTC
TRBJ2-2	NA	TRBD2	TRBV5-1	CASSLNAGLASGELFF	TGCGCCAGCAGCTTGAATGCGGGACTAGCGTCGGGGGAGCTGTTTTTT
TRBJ2-3	NA	TRBD2	TRBV19	CASSIDAGDTDTQYF	TGTGCCAGTAGTATAGATGCGGGGGACACAGATACGCAGTATTTT
TRBJ2-7	NA	TRBD1	TRBV27	CASSYRSMWDSYYEQYF	TGTGCCAGCAGTTATCGGAGCATGTGGGACAGCTACTACGAGCAGTACTTC
TRBJ2-3	NA	NA	TRBV18	CASSPPGPGTDTQYF	TGTGCCAGCTCACCACCGGGGCCCGGCACAGATACGCAGTATTTT
TRBJ1-1	NA	NA	TRBV19	CASSIPGGASNTEAFF	TGTGCCAGTAGTATCCCGGGGGGGGCAAGTAACACTGAAGCTTTCTTT
TRBJ1-5	NA	TRBD1	TRBV6-2/TRBV6-3	CASSRDRGNEYNQPQHF	TGTGCCAGCAGCCGGGACAGGGGGAATGAATACAATCAGCCCCAGCATTTT
TRBJ2-3	few	NA	TRBV19	CASTPGGGTTDTQYF	TGTGCCAGTACCCCGGGAGGGGGCACGACAGATACGCAGTATTTT
TRBJ1-6	NA	NA	TRBV9	CASSVGADSYNSPLHF	TGTGCCAGCAGCGTAGGGGCGGACTCTTATAATTCACCCCTCCACTTT
TRBJ1-2	NA	NA	TRBV4-1	CASSQGTDNYGYTF	TGCGCCAGCAGCCAAGGGACTGACAACTATGGCTACACCTTC
TRBJ1-2	once	TRBD1	TRBV6-1	CASREADRPHYGYTF	TGTGCCAGCAGAGAAGCGGACAGGCCTCACTATGGCTACACCTTC
TRBJ2-5	NA	NA	TRBV27	CASRAGIGETQYF	TGTGCCAGCAGGGCCGGGATCGGTGAGACCCAGTACTTC
TRBJ1-1	once	NA	TRBV10-2	CASFAGADTEAFF	TGCGCCAGCTTTGCGGGGGCGGACACTGAAGCTTTCTTT
TRBJ2-2	NA	TRBD2	TRBV9	CASRPAGGPTGELFF	TGTGCCAGCAGGCCGGCGGGGGGCCCCACCGGGGAGCTGTTTTTT
TRBJ1-6	NA	NA	TRBV9	CASSAGGGGPNSPLHF	TGTGCCAGCAGCGCAGGTGGGGGGGGGCCTAATTCACCCCTCCACTTT
TRBJ1-6	NA	NA	TRBV4-3	CASSQDGGGNNSPLHF	TGCGCCAGCAGCCAAGATGGGGGGGGGAATAATTCACCCCTCCACTTT
TRBJ1-2	NA	NA	TRBV15	CATSRWGGSDGYTF	TGTGCCACCAGCAGGTGGGGAGGGTCGGATGGCTACACCTTC
TRBJ1-2	NA	TRBD1	TRBV7-9	CASRSSSDRAYGYTF	TGTGCCAGCAGATCCTCTTCGGACAGGGCCTATGGCTACACCTTC
TRBJ2-1	few	TRBD2	TRBV7-8	CASSLPGNAGGPNNEQFF	TGTGCCAGCAGCCTCCCAGGGAACGCGGGGGGGCCAAACAATGAGCAGTTCTTC
TRBJ2-3	NA	TRBD2	TRBV5-6	CASSLTSGPTDTQYF	TGTGCCAGCAGTTTGACTAGCGGGCCCACAGATACGCAGTATTTT
TRBJ1-6	few	NA	TRBV7-6	CASSASSYNSPLHF	TGTGCCAGCAGCGCCAGCTCCTATAATTCACCCCTCCACTTT
TRBJ1-1	NA	NA	TRBV29-1	CSALGMNTEAFF	TGCAGCGCTTTGGGCATGAACACTGAAGCTTTCTTT
TRBJ2-7	NA	NA	TRBV9	CASSVEEGYYEQYF	TGTGCCAGCAGCGTAGAGGAGGGATACTACGAGCAGTACTTC
TRBJ2-1	NA	NA	TRBV7-8	CASDPGVSLSYNEQFF	TGTGCCAGCGACCCGGGGGTGTCGCTTTCCTACAATGAGCAGTTCTTC
TRBJ2-1	NA	TRBD1	TRBV2	CASSEWLGFGDRGLDEQFF	TGTGCCAGCAGTGAATGGCTAGGATTTGGGGACAGGGGGCTGGATGAGCAGTTCTTC
TRBJ1-2	NA	NA	TRBV5-6	CASSLRSPNYGYTF	TGTGCCAGCAGCTTACGGTCCCCCAACTATGGCTACACCTTC
TRBJ1-1	NA	NA	TRBV29-1	CSVRGGGWTEAFF	TGCAGCGTTCGAGGGGGGGGATGGACTGAAGCTTTCTTT
TRBJ2-1	NA	TRBD2	TRBV27	CASSSEAGVLLDEQFF	TGTGCCAGCAGTTCGGAAGCGGGGGTCCTTCTAGATGAGCAGTTCTTC
TRBJ1-6	NA	NA	TRBV2	CASTISYNSPLHF	TGTGCCAGCACCATTTCCTATAATTCACCCCTCCACTTT
TRBJ1-2	NA	NA	TRBV3-1/TRBV3-2	CASSQVAGGYTF	TGTGCCAGCAGCCAAGTTGCTGGCGGCTACACCTTC
TRBJ2-7	once	NA	TRBV18	CASSPVPLVPKFAGYEQYF	TGTGCCAGCTCACCTGTTCCACTAGTCCCAAAATTTGCGGGCTACGAGCAGTACTTC
TRBJ2-5	NA	TRBD1	TRBV15	CATRPDRGGETQYF	TGTGCCACCAGGCCTGACAGGGGAGGTGAGACCCAGTACTTC
TRBJ2-7	NA	NA	TRBV27	CASFYRQRGYF	TGTGCCAGCTTTTATCGGCAGAGAGGGTACTTC
TRBJ1-2	once	TRBD1	TRBV4-3	CASSQETGNYGYTF	TGCGCCAGCAGCCAAGAGACAGGGAACTATGGCTACACCTTC
TRBJ1-5	NA	TRBD1	TRBV5-1	CASSFGQANQPQHF	TGCGCCAGCAGCTTCGGACAGGCAAACCAGCCCCAGCATTTT
TRBJ1-4	NA	NA	TRBV5-1	CASSFTEGSTNEKLFF	TGCGCCAGCAGCTTTACGGAGGGCTCAACTAATGAAAAACTGTTTTTT
TRBJ1-1	NA	TRBD1	TRBV10-3	CAISESGRGTGGKTEAFF	TGTGCCATCAGTGAGTCGGGTAGGGGGACAGGGGGGAAGACTGAAGCTTTCTTT
TRBJ1-4	NA	NA	TRBV10-3	CAISESGTGQNEKLFF	TGTGCCATCAGTGAGTCGGGAACAGGGCAGAATGAAAAACTGTTTTTT
TRBJ1-6	NA	NA	TRBV7-9	CASKGEKRDSPLHF	TGTGCCAGCAAGGGAGAAAAACGTGATTCACCCCTCCACTTT